This TCR beta chain was sequenced for a study of molecular identifiers for immune sequencing clone quantification (dated by TCRdb to 2016 to 2018). General notes on the study: In a replicate experiment, RNA from roughly 20,000 or 100,000 naive CD8 T cells was split into five aliquots, four of which were sequenced. CD8 T cells were used in a methods study to benchmark molecular-identifier clustering-based TCR repertoire sequencing (MIDCIRS) and TCR RNA copy counting. Findings and caveats that apply to the study as a whole: Clones above 20 RNA copies held over 97% of molecules in CMV-specific effector cells but under 1% in naive cells. When barcode sub-clustering was left out, chimeric consensus sequences inflated TCR diversity, with chimeras reaching as high as 47%. Modeling gave about 3.3 recovered TCR RNA copies per cell versus roughly 10 by digital PCR, implying approximately 30% capture efficiency. The naive libraries included spiked-in Jurkat TCR RNA (roughly ten copies' worth), and this Jurkat TCR RNA is not part of the donor repertoire. A single cell's worth of spiked-in Jurkat TCR RNA was reported detectable even among around 970,000 naive CD8 T cells. Identical TCR molecules sharing a barcode could cause highly expanded clone sizes to be underestimated.

Naive CD8 T cell libraries were made from approximately 20,000 to 1,000,000 sorted cells using 10%, 30% or 50% of purified RNA. On a BD FACSAria II, naive CD8 T cells were FACS-sorted as CD8+CD4-CCR7+CD45RA+ and collected into RLT Plus buffer. Detection sensitivity was tested by spiking Jurkat RNA equal to some 10 TCR copies' worth into samples containing 20,000-1,000,000 naive CD8 T cells. Enrichment of CD8 T cells was done with RosetteSep CD8+ T Cell Enrichment Cocktail plus Ficoll-Paque, and ACK red cell lysis came afterward. Trimming costs V 1 base and J 0 bases, and their ends lie 7 bases apart. The CDR3 numbers 15 residues from cysteine through phenylalanine. Just the 45-base CDR3 DNA is kept, in frame starting at base 1. CDR1 and CDR2 were assigned from the germline V gene as MGHRA and YSYEKL. Library method: PCR. Instrument on record: NextSeq 500. Bulk TCR libraries were prepared as previously described, using TCR primers listed in Table S5. The Qiagen AllPrep DNA/RNA kit was used to purify total RNA. Before analysis, reads from multiple sequencing runs of the same library were pooled. As for the original processing: Reads were retained only if the reads had an exact TCR constant sequence, and the retained reads were trimmed to 150 nt and grouped according to their 12-nt molecular barcodes. Reads within each barcode group were sub-clustered using a 15% Levenshtein threshold, and quality-weighted consensus sequences were constructed for each RNA molecule. Non-functional sequences were discarded, and so were lower-count sequences lying one edit away from another sequence. Based on a fit of two negative binomial distributions, barcode sub-clusters having less than 20% of the maximum read count were discarded. TCRdb took the public reads, trimmed them with fastp at Q25, ran MiXCR for clone calling and kept in-frame beta chains. Records with the same CDR3 protein are collapsed into one entry carrying the most frequent genes and DNA. Clone size and V and J calls follow TCRdb, not the original study. This sample holds approximately 680,000 distinct CDR3 sequences; about 25% were observed only once. The ten largest clonotypes hold 0.75% to 0.8% of the sample.

On this clonotype itself: Its cognate antigen has yet to be identified. No quality values exist for individual bases; no much larger clone is one base distant.

The material sequenced was naive CD8+ T cells from blood, with Jurkat cell RNA spiked in. Per the publication, the cell subset or site label means: FACS-sorted CD8+CD4-CCR7+CD45RA+ naive T cells. The clonotype originates from a human donor in good health. Some libraries in this study had Jurkat cell RNA spiked in. Recombination linked TRBV4-1 to TRBJ2-1, with the D segment identity uncertain. This receptor has the CDR3 CASSQALDSYNEQFF. The sequence in DNA is TGCGCCAGCAGCCAAGCTCTCGACTCCTACAATGAGCAGTTCTTC.